The clone carrying this T cell receptor (beta chain) appeared once. Its target is unknown. The protocol was immunoSEQ multiplex PCR, while the TCRdb copy is restricted to in-frame clones and leaves out a portion. The sample lists some 30,000 clones; around 89% were seen once. The data derive from a study of a mutant IDH1 vaccine in newly diagnosed glioma. For the study at large: Patients' prior therapy spanned radiotherapy, temozolomide, or both; most underwent both. Whole-study findings and limits: The vaccine induced immune responses, and these occurred in about 95% of patients.

Time point: week 23, last vaccination. Doses consisted of 300 ug of mutant IDH1 20-mer peptide each, paired with topical imiquimod. New WHO grade 3 or 4 astrocytomas that were IDH1-mutant and ATRX-lost occurred in the donors. This specimen was PBMCs, taken from a glioma patient whose treatment included an IDH1 peptide vaccine. The TCR comes from a man aged 40-49 years with glioma.

The CDR3 loop reads CASSSQLAGLGDEQFF. CDR3 sequence (DNA): TGTGCCAGTAGTTCACAACTAGCGGGGTTGGGCGATGAGCAGTTCTTC. This rearrangement joins TRBV19 to TRBJ2-1; 10 positions agree with TRBD2. This CDR3 spans 16 amino acids. Germline V lookup: CDR1 LNHDA, CDR2 SQIVND (reference sequence). With V trimmed by 5 bases and J by 8 bases, 12 bases remained unmatched.